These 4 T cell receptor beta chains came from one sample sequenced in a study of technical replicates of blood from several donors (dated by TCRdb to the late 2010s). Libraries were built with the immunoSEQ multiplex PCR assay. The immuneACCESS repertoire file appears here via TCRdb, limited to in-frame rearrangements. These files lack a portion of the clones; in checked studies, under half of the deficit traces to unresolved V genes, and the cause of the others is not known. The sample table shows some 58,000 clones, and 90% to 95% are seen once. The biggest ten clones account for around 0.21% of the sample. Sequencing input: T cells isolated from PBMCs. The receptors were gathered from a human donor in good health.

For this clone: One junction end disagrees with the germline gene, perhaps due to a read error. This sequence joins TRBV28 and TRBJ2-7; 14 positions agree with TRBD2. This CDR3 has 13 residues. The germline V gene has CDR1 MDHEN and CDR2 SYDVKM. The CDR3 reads CASSWGLAGAGNF. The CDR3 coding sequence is TGTGCCAGCAGTTGGGGACTAGCGGGGGCAGGCAACTTC. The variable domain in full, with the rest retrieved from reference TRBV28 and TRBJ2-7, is DVKVTQSSRYLVKRTGEKVFLECVQDMDHENMFWYRQDPGLGLRLIYFSYDVKMKEKGDIPEGYSVSREKKERFSLILESASTNQTSMYLCASSWGLAGAGNFGPGTRLTVT.

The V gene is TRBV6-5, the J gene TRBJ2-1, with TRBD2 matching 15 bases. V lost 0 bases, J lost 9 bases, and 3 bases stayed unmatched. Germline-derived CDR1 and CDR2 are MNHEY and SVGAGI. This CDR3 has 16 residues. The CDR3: CASSYSAGLAGGEQFF. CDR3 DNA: TGTGCCAGCAGTTACTCGGCGGGACTAGCGGGAGGTGAGCAGTTCTTC.

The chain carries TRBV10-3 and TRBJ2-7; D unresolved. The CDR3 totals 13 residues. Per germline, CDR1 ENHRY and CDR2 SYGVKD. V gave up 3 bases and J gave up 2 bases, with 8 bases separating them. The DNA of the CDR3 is TGTGCCATCAGTGATTCCAGTACCTACGAGCAGTACTTC. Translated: CAISDSSTYEQYF.

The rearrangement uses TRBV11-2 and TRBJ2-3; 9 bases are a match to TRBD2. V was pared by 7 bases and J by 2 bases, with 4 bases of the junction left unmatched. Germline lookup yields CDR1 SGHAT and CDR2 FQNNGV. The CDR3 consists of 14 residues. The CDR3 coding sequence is TGTGCCAGCATTCCTAGCGGGATCACAGATACGCAGTATTTT. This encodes CASIPSGITDTQYF. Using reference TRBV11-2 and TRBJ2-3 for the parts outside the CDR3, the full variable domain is EAGVAQSPRYKIIEKRQSVAFWCNPISGHATLYWYQQILGQGPKLLIQFQNNGVVDDSQLPKDRFSAERLKGVDSTLKIQPAKLEDSAVYLCASIPSGITDTQYFGPGTRLTVL.